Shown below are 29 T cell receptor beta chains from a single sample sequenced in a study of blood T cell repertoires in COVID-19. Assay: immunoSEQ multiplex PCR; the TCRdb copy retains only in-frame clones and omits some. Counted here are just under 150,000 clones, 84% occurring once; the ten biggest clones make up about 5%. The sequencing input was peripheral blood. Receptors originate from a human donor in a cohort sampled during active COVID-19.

For the CDR3, the DNA is TGTGCCAGCAGCTTACGGCGGGGGTCCTTCTACAATGAGCAGTTCTTC. This sequence encodes CASSLRRGSFYNEQFF. The chain couples TRBV7-3 to TRBJ2-1; 7 nucleotides match TRBD2. Germline assignment: CDR1 SGHTA and CDR2 FQGTGA. CDR3 size: 16 residues. V lost 2 bases to trimming and J lost 3 bases; unmatched junction nucleotides: 7.

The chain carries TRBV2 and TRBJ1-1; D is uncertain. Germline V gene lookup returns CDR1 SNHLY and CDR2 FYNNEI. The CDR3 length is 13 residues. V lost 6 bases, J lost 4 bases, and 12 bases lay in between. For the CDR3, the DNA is TGTGCCAGCAGAAAGGAGAGAAGCACTGAAGCTTTCTTT. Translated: CASRKERSTEAFF.

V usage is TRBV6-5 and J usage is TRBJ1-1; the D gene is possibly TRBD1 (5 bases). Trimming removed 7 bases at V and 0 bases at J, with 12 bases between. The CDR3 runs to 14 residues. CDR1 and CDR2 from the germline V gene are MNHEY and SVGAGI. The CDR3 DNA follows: TGTGCCAGCAATCGTCGGGGGATGAACACTGAAGCTTTCTTT. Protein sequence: CASNRRGMNTEAFF.

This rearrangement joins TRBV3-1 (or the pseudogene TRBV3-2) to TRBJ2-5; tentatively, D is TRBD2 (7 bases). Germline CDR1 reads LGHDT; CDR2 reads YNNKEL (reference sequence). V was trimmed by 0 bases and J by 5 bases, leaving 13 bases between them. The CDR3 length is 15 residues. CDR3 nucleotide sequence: TGTGCCAGCAGCCAAGATGGGAGGGGGGGGGAGACCCAGTACTTC. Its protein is CASSQDGRGGETQYF.

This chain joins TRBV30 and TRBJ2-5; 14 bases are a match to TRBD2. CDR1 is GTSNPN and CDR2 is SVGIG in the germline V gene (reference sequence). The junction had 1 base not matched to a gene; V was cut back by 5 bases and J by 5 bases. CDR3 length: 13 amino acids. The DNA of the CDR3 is TGTGCCTGGGGGACTAGCGGGAGTGAGACCCAGTACTTC. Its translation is CAWGTSGSETQYF.

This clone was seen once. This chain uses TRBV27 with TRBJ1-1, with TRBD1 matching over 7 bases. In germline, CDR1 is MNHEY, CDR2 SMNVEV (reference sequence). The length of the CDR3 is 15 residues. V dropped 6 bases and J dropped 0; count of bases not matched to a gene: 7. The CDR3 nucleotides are TGTGCCAGCAGCCCGGGACAGCCTTTGAACACTGAAGCTTTCTTT. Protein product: CASSPGQPLNTEAFF.

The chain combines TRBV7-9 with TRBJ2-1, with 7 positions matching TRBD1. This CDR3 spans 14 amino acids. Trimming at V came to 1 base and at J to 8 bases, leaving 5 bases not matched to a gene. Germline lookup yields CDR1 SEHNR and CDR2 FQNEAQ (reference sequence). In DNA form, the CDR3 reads TGTGCCAGCAGCTTAGGACAGGGCAAGGATGAGCAGTTCTTC. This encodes CASSLGQGKDEQFF.

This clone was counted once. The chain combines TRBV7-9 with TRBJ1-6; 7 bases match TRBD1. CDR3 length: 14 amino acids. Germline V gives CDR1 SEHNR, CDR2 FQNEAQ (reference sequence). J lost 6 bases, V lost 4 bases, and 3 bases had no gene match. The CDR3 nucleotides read TGTGCCAGCAGCTCGACAGGGCCTAATTCACCCCTCCACTTT. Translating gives CASSSTGPNSPLHF.

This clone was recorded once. The CDR3 region has the DNA TGTGCCAGCAGCTCGGGGGGACAGGGGGCTAGGGCTTTCTTT. Its protein product is CASSSGGQGARAFF. V usage is TRBV5-4 and J usage is TRBJ1-1; 12 nucleotides align to TRBD1. Germline CDR1 reads SGHNT; CDR2 reads YYREEE (reference sequence). The J segment lost 11 bases and the V segment lost 3 bases, leaving 8 bases of the junction unmatched. The CDR3 has 14 amino acids.

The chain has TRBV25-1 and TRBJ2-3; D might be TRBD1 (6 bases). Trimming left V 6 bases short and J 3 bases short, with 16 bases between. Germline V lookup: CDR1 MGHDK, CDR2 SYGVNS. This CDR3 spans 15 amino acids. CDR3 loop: CASRLTGIGTDTQYF. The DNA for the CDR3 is TGTGCCAGCAGGCTGACAGGTATTGGGACAGATACGCAGTATTTT.

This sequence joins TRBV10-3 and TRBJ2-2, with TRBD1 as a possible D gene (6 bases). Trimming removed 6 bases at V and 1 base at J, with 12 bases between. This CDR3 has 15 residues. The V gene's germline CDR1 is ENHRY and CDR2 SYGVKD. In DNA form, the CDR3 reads TGTGCCATCAGGGACGGACAGTTGAACACCGGGGAGCTGTTTTTT. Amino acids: CAIRDGQLNTGELFF.

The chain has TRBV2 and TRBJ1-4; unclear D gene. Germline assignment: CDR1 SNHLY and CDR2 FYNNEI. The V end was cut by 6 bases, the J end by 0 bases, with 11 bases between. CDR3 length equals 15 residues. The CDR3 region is CASSASGTTNEKLFF. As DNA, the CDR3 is TGTGCCAGCAGCGCATCCGGGACAACTAATGAAAAACTGTTTTTT.

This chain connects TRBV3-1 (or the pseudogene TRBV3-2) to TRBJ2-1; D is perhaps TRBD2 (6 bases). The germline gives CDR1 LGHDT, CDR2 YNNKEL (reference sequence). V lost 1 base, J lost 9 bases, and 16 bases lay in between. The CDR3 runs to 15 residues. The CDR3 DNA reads TGTGCCAGCAGCCAAGTTCCGGGGAGGCTAAGTGAGCAGTTCTTC. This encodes CASSQVPGRLSEQFF.

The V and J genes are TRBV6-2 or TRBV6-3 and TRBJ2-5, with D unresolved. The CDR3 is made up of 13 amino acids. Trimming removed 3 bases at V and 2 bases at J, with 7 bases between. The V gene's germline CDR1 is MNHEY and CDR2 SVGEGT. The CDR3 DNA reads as TGTGCCAGCAGTTATCGGTATCAAGAGACCCAGTACTTC. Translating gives CASSYRYQETQYF.

The CDR3 coding sequence is TGTGCCAGCAGCTTAGGACTAGCGGGGGGGATTGCAGATACGCAGTATTTT. It encodes CASSLGLAGGIADTQYF. V usage is TRBV7-2 and J usage is TRBJ2-3; 14 nucleotides align to TRBD2. The ends lost 1 base at V and 4 bases at J; junction bases unmatched: 4. Germline CDR1 reads SGHTA; CDR2 reads FQGNSA. CDR3 length: 17 residues.

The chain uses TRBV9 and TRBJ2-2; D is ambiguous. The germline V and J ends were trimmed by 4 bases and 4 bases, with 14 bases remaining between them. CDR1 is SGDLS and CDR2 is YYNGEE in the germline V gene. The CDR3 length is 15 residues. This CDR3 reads CASSSAGLGTGELFF. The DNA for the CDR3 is TGTGCCAGCAGCTCCGCCGGGTTGGGCACCGGGGAGCTGTTTTTT.

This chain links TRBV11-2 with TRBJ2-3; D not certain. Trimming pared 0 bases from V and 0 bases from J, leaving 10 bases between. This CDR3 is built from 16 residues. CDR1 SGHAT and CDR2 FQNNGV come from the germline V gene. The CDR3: CASSLDYGASTDTQYF. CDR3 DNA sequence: TGTGCCAGCAGCTTAGATTACGGAGCTAGCACAGATACGCAGTATTTT.

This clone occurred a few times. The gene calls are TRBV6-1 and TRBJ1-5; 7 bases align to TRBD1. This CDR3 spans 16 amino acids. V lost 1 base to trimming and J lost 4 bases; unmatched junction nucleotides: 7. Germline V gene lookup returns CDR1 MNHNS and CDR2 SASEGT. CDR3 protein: CASSEGKTGDNQPQHF. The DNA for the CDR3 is TGTGCCAGCAGTGAAGGCAAAACAGGGGATAATCAGCCCCAGCATTTT.

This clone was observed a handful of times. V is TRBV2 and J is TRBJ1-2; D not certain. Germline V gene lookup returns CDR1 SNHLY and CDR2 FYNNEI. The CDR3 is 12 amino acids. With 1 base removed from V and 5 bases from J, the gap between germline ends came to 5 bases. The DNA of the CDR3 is TGTGCCAGCAGTGAAGGAGTATATGGCTACACCTTC. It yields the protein CASSEGVYGYTF. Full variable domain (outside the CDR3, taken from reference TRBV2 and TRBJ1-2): EPEVTQTPSHQVTQMGQEVILRCVPISNHLYFYWYRQILGQKVEFLVSFYNNEISEKSEIFDDQFSVERPDGSNFTLKIRSTKLEDSAMYFCASSEGVYGYTFGSGTRLTVV.

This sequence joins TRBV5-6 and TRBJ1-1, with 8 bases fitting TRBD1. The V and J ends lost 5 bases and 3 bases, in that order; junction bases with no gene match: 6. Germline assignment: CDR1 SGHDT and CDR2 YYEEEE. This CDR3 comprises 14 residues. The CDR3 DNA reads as TGTGCCAGCAGGGGACAGGTTATTTACACTGAAGCTTTCTTT. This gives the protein CASRGQVIYTEAFF.

Here the CDR3 reads CASSQGQGQYF. The CDR3 nucleotides read TGTGCCAGCAGCCAAGGCCAGGGGCAGTATTTT. V and J are TRBV3-1 (or the pseudogene TRBV3-2) and TRBJ2-3, with D perhaps TRBD1 (5 bases). Germline assignment: CDR1 LGHDT and CDR2 YNNKEL (reference sequence). V was clipped by 1 base and J by 11 bases, with 7 bases between them. CDR3 size: 11 residues.

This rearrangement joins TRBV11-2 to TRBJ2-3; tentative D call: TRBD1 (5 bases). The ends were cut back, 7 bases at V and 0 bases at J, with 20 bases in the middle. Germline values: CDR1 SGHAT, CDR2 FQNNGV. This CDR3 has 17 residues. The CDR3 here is CASNKWGSSTSTDTQYF. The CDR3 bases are TGTGCCAGCAACAAATGGGGCAGTTCAACTAGCACAGATACGCAGTATTTT.

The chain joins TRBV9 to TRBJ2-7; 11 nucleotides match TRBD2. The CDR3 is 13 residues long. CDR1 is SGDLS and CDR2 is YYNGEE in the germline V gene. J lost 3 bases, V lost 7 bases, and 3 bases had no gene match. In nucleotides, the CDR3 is TGTGCCAGCGGACTAGCGGGTATCTACGAGCAGTACGTC. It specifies CASGLAGIYEQYV.

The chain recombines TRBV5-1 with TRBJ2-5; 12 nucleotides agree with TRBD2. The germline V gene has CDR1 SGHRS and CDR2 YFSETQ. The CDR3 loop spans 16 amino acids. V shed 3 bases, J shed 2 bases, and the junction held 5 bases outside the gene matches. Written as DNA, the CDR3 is TGCGCCAGCAGCTCCCGACTAGCGGGGGCACAAGAGACCCAGTACTTC. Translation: CASSSRLAGAQETQYF.

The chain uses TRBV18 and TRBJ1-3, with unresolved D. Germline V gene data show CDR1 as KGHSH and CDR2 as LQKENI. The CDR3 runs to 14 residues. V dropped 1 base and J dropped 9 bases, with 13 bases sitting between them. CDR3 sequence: CASSPQDTGGTIYF. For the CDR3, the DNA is TGTGCCAGCTCACCACAAGATACCGGAGGCACCATATATTTT.

CDR3 bases: TGTGCCAGCAGCTCGCGATCCGAGAGCACAGATACGCAGTATTTT. Protein sequence: CASSSRSESTDTQYF. The V call is TRBV7-3, the J call TRBJ2-3; no definite D call. V gave up 4 bases and J gave up 0 bases, with 11 bases separating them. This CDR3 comprises 15 residues. Per the germline V gene, CDR1 is SGHTA and CDR2 is FQGTGA.

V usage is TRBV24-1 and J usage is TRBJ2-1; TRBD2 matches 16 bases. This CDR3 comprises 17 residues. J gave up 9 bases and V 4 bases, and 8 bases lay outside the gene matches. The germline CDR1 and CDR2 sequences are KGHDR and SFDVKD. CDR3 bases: TGTGCCACCAGTGAGAGTGCCGGGACTAGCGGGGGGGGTGAGCAGTTCTTC. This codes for CATSESAGTSGGGEQFF.

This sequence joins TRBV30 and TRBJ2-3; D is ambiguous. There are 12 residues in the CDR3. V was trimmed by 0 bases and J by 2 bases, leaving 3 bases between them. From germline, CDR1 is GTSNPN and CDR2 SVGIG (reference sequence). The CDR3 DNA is TGTGCCTGGAGTGTACACACAGATACGCAGTATTTT. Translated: CAWSVHTDTQYF.

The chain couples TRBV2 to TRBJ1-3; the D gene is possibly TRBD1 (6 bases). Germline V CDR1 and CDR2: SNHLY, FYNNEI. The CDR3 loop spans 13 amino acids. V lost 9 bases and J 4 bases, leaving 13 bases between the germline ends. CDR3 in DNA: TGTGCCAGTGCGACTGGGACAGGAAACACCATATATTTT. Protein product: CASATGTGNTIYF.